This record concerns one T cell receptor (beta chain) sequence. Antigen specificity is unknown. This sample stems from a study of cytomegalovirus exposure and HLA in healthy donors. Primers included in the PCR were 60 Vbeta and 13 Jbeta primers. Methods used by the authors: A later analysis counted approximately 80 million unique TCR beta chains, 9.5 million to 13 million shared. Profiling relied on immunoSEQ multiplex PCR, and the TCRdb table lists in-frame clones only, not all of them. The DNA was the basis for D and trimming; V, J and clone size are from that table. The data hold about 160,000 clones, with 79% observed a single time. CDR3 length: 16 residues. CDR1 is SNHLY and CDR2 is FYNNEI in the germline V gene. V lost 5 bases and J lost 1, with 16 bases in between. General study points: Association of around 17,000 TCR beta sequences with HLA alleles was found at 0.05 false discovery rate in a later analysis.

Sequences were obtained from PBMCs. The TCR was taken from a middle-aged man in good health and CMV-seronegative. This chain links TRBV2 with TRBJ2-3; perhaps TRBD2 as D (6 bases). This CDR3 reads CASSIIAEIGTDTQYF. The CDR3 nucleotides are TGTGCCAGCAGTATAATAGCGGAAATAGGCACAGATACGCAGTATTTT.